Following are 22 T cell receptor beta chains from one sample sequenced in a study of beta chain features in type 1 diabetes. Expressed TCRB transcripts were sequenced after all isolated RNA was converted to cDNA. Sequencing was performed with immunoSEQ multiplex PCR; in TCRdb, only in-frame clones are kept and a portion is missing. This sample has nearly 350,000 clones, with 6.5% to 10% found just once. Sample: central memory CD4+ T cells from blood. These receptors were taken from a woman under 30 in good health.

The sample holds a few counts of this clone. V gene TRBV28 combines with J gene TRBJ2-3; possible D gene TRBD2, 6 bases. The V gene lost 5 bases and the J gene lost 9 bases, with 15 bases spanning the gap. CDR1 is MDHEN, CDR2 SYDVKM, per germline. The CDR3 totals 13 residues. The CDR3 nucleotides read TGTGCCAGCAGTCGACTAGGGGTGGGGACGCAGTATTTT. This gives the protein CASSRLGVGTQYF.

There are a few counts of this clone. The V and J genes are TRBV5-4 and TRBJ1-1, with D possibly TRBD1 on 5 matching bases. Trimming pared 3 bases from V and 0 bases from J, leaving 9 bases between. The CDR3 is 14 residues long. The germline gives CDR1 SGHNT, CDR2 YYREEE (reference sequence). The CDR3 loop is CASSYGTLNTEAFF. In DNA form, the CDR3 reads TGTGCCAGCAGCTACGGGACCCTGAACACTGAAGCTTTCTTT.

This clone has a count of ten or more. This chain connects TRBV6-5 to TRBJ1-5; 7 bases map to TRBD1. Germline V lookup: CDR1 MNHEY, CDR2 SVGAGI. The CDR3 is 14 amino acids. The V gene end was trimmed by 7 bases and the J gene end by 3 bases; junction bases not matched to a gene: 6. The CDR3 sequence is CASIDGQDNQPQHF. In DNA form, the CDR3 reads TGTGCCAGCATCGACGGACAGGACAATCAGCCCCAGCATTTT.

CDR3 DNA sequence: TGTGCCAGCAGCCCTGGACAGGGAAGCACTGAAGCTTTCTTT. It yields the protein CASSPGQGSTEAFF. The rearrangement uses TRBV7-2 and TRBJ1-1, with 8 nucleotides matching TRBD1. The CDR3 length is 14 residues. J lost 4 bases, V lost 5 bases, and 6 bases had no gene match. The germline V gene has CDR1 SGHTA and CDR2 FQGNSA. The full variable domain, in which reference TRBV7-2 and TRBJ1-1 provide the parts outside the CDR3, is GAGVSQSPSNKVTEKGKDVELRCDPISGHTALYWYRQSLGQGLEFLIYFQGNSAPDKSGLPSDRFSAERTGGSVSTLTIQRTQQEDSAVYLCASSPGQGSTEAFFGQGTRLTVV.

The rearrangement links TRBV15 to TRBJ1-1; possibly TRBD1 for D (5 bases). The CDR3 runs to 14 residues. Between the trimmed V and J ends, which lost 5 bases and 8 bases, there was a span of 18 bases. The germline CDR1 and CDR2 sequences are LNHNV and YYDKDF (reference sequence). The CDR3 DNA reads TGTGCCACCAGCCAAGCGCCACAGGACCTAGAAGCTTTCTTT. Its protein product is CATSQAPQDLEAFF.

The table lists this clone with a few counts. This chain links TRBV7-9 with TRBJ2-5; D is undetermined. This CDR3 is 15 amino acids long. The germline V gene encodes CDR1 SEHNR and CDR2 FQNEAQ (reference sequence). The ends were cut back, 1 base at V and 0 bases at J, with 9 bases in the middle. For the CDR3, the DNA is TGTGCCAGCAGCTTAGGACCCCATTACCAAGAGACCCAGTACTTC. Its translation is CASSLGPHYQETQYF.

There are a few counts of this clone. V gene TRBV25-1 combines with J gene TRBJ2-1; D unresolved. CDR1 and CDR2 (germline): MGHDK, SYGVNS. The CDR3 runs 15 residues. Trimming removed 4 bases at V and 0 bases at J, with 10 bases between. In DNA form, the CDR3 reads TGTGCCAGCAGTGCGGGCAGAAGCTCCTACAATGAGCAGTTCTTC. The encoded protein is CASSAGRSSYNEQFF.

V gene TRBV18 combines with J gene TRBJ1-4; D is unclear. The length of the CDR3 is 14 residues. V was trimmed by 0 bases and J by 7 bases, leaving 9 bases between them. In germline, CDR1 is KGHSH, CDR2 LQKENI. The CDR3, as DNA: TGTGCCAGCTCACCACCGGTAGGGAGTGAAAAACTGTTTTTT. Translated: CASSPPVGSEKLFF.

The chain employs TRBV10-3 and TRBJ2-5; the D gene is possibly TRBD2 (6 bases). The germline CDR1 and CDR2 sequences are ENHRY and SYGVKD. With 4 bases removed from V and 0 bases from J, the gap between germline ends came to 9 bases. CDR3 length: 14 residues. The CDR3 protein is CAISVAGNQETQYF. DNA for the CDR3: TGTGCCATCAGTGTCGCGGGGAACCAAGAGACCCAGTACTTC.

In this sample, this clone turned up a few times. The J gene is TRBJ2-5, the V gene TRBV23-1; D gene unclear. TRBV23-1 is sorted into the ORF group, with uncertain function. This CDR3 is 15 amino acids long. V dropped 4 bases and J dropped 0 bases, with 12 bases sitting between them. Written as DNA, the CDR3 is TGCGCCAGCAGTCCCCCCCAGGTGAACCAAGAGACCCAGTACTTC. Its translation: CASSPPQVNQETQYF.

The table lists this clone with a few counts. The rearrangement joins TRBV29-1 to TRBJ1-2, with D perhaps matching TRBD1 (5 bases). The CDR3 runs 12 residues. The V gene's germline CDR1 is SQVTM and CDR2 ANQGSEA. The V and J ends lost 2 bases and 13 bases respectively, with 17 bases between them. The CDR3 DNA follows: TGCAGCGTTGAAACGGACGGCGGAAGGGGCACCTTC. This encodes CSVETDGGRGTF.

This clone has only a few counts. The CDR3 loop is CASSISGSGQGRHF. The CDR3 coding sequence is TGTGCCAGTAGTATATCGGGATCGGGACAGGGAAGACATTTT. The V call is TRBV19, the J call TRBJ1-5; 9 bases are shared with TRBD1. Germline assignment: CDR1 LNHDA and CDR2 SQIVND (reference sequence). The length of the CDR3 is 14 residues. J was trimmed by 16 bases and V by 2 bases; bases with no gene match: 12.

This clone appeared a few times. CDR3 sequence: CASIVKGTGGYTF. DNA of the CDR3: TGTGCCAGCATTGTTAAAGGGACCGGGGGCTACACCTTC. The V gene is TRBV27, the J gene TRBJ1-2; a possible D gene is TRBD1 (5 bases). Germline V gives CDR1 MNHEY, CDR2 SMNVEV (reference sequence). V lost 7 bases to trimming and J lost 8 bases, with 17 bases between them. This CDR3 is built from 13 residues.

This clone was observed a few times. The chain combines TRBV28 with TRBJ2-3; D uncertain. The CDR3 runs 13 residues. Per the germline V gene, CDR1 is MDHEN and CDR2 is SYDVKM. Trimming took off 6 bases at V and 4 bases at J, with 11 bases between the two ends. The CDR3 reads CASRQGHADTQYF. CDR3 nucleotides: TGTGCCAGCAGACAAGGCCATGCAGATACGCAGTATTTT.

This clone was seen a few times. J is TRBJ2-1 and V is TRBV21-1; the table's D call TRBD1 went unverified against the DNA. TRBV21-1 is classified as a pseudogene. This CDR3 spans 20 amino acids. The CDR3 DNA sequence: TGTGCCAGCAGCCCAAGAGGGGGCCGACAGGGGTACGGGGACTACAATGAGCAGTTCTTC. Translation: CASSPRGGRQGYGDYNEQFF.

This clone was seen many times. The chain joins TRBV10-2 to TRBJ2-1; D uncertain. CDR3 length: 11 residues. Trimming stripped 8 bases from V and 9 bases from J, with 11 bases between. Per germline, CDR1 WSHSY and CDR2 SAAADI. This CDR3 is CASLSDREQFF. DNA of the CDR3: TGCGCCAGCTTGAGCGACCGTGAGCAGTTCTTC.

This chain links TRBV5-1 with TRBJ2-7; no firm D call. Trimming stripped 4 bases from V and 1 base from J, with 18 bases between. Germline V CDR1 and CDR2: SGHRS, YFSETQ. This CDR3 contains 16 residues. CDR3 loop: CASSPSSGVISYEQYF. DNA of the CDR3: TGCGCCAGCAGCCCCTCCTCGGGTGTAATTTCCTACGAGCAGTACTTC.

This clone has more than one count but fewer than ten. The gene calls are TRBV28 and TRBJ1-5, with 7 bases that match TRBD1. Germline-derived CDR1 and CDR2 are MDHEN and SYDVKM. There are 15 residues in the CDR3. V lost 5 bases, J lost 9 bases, and 13 bases stayed unmatched. The CDR3 region has the DNA TGTGCCAGCAGTCAACCCCGACAGGGTATGGTGCCCCAGCATTTT. The encoded protein is CASSQPRQGMVPQHF.

The table lists this clone with many counts. This CDR3 is CASSLLQNTDTQYF. For the CDR3, the DNA is TGCGCCAGCAGCTTGCTCCAGAACACAGATACGCAGTATTTT. The chain links TRBV5-1 to TRBJ2-3; the D is unclear. The V end was cut by 1 base, the J end by 2 bases, with 8 bases between. Germline values: CDR1 SGHRS, CDR2 YFSETQ. The CDR3 runs to 14 residues.

This clone has just a few counts. The chain is built from TRBV28 and TRBJ2-1; D gene ambiguous. The length of the CDR3 is 15 residues. Trimming stripped 2 bases from V and 0 bases from J, with 8 bases between. CDR1 and CDR2 from the germline V gene are MDHEN and SYDVKM. CDR3 DNA sequence: TGTGCCAGCAGTTTAATCCTAACCTCCTACAATGAGCAGTTCTTC. It encodes CASSLILTSYNEQFF.

This clone was observed at least ten times. J is TRBJ2-2 and V is TRBV7-6; D could derive from TRBD1 or TRBD2 (5 bases each). The germline V and J ends were trimmed by 7 bases and 4 bases, with 10 bases remaining between them. Germline loops: CDR1 SGHVS, CDR2 FNYEAQ. The CDR3 has 13 amino acids. CDR3 residues: CASTGASTGELFF. The CDR3 bases are TGTGCCAGCACCGGGGCCAGCACCGGGGAGCTGTTTTTT.

This clone occurred many times. V and J are TRBV7-2 and TRBJ1-3; D is undetermined. Trimming stripped 1 base from V and 5 bases from J, with 9 bases between. The CDR3 is 14 residues long. Germline assignment: CDR1 SGHTA and CDR2 FQGNSA. CDR3 bases: TGTGCCAGCAGCTTAGATATCCTGCGAAACACCATATATTTT. This gives the protein CASSLDILRNTIYF.